These T cell receptor beta chains were read from a single sample in a study of T cell changes during pregnancy in multiple sclerosis. Measured with immunoSEQ multiplex PCR; TCRdb has only the in-frame clones, and not every one. The data contain tens of thousands of clones, less than 95% of them seen just once; the ten biggest clones take up around 12%. The source material was CD8+ T cells from peripheral blood mononuclear cells, sampled in the first trimester of pregnancy. These receptors all come from a female donor with multiple sclerosis, enrolled in a pregnancy study. Each CDR3 is given with its conserved first and last residue. A D gene is named only where the DNA matches it firmly. For some rows the clone size is stated as once, few or many, or as a class when expanded; others skip it.

>NA|NA|TRBJ2-1|TRBV27
TGTGCCAGCGCCGCCGGGACCTACAATGAGCAGTTCTTC
CASAAGTYNEQFF
>TRBD1|few|TRBJ2-1|TRBV27
TGTGCCAGCAGTGATTTTAGACAGGGGGCAAACAATGAGCAGTTCTTC
CASSDFRQGANNEQFF
>TRBD2|NA|TRBJ2-7|TRBV11-2
TGTGCCAGCAGCTTAGGAGGGCTAGCGGGGGCCTACGAGCAGTACTTC
CASSLGGLAGAYEQYF
>TRBD2|once|TRBJ2-1|TRBV11-3
TGTGCCAGCAAACTAGCGGGAGCGTACAATGAGCAGTTCTTC
CASKLAGAYNEQFF
>TRBD1|NA|TRBJ2-5|TRBV6-5
TGTGCCAGCAGTTACTCGGGACAGGGGGCGGAGACCCAGTACTTC
CASSYSGQGAETQYF
>NA|NA|TRBJ2-7|TRBV11-2
TGTGCCAGCAGCTTTTCCACCTACGAGCAGTACTTC
CASSFSTYEQYF
>NA|NA|TRBJ1-1|TRBV19
TGTGCCAGACCTGGACAGTTTGAAGCTTTCTTT
CARPGQFEAFF
>NA|NA|TRBJ1-5|TRBV19
TGTGCCAGTAGTATCGGGGAAGCAAGCAATCAGCCCCAGCATTTT
CASSIGEASNQPQHF
>NA|once|TRBJ2-7|TRBV27
TGTGCCAGCAGTTTCTCGGCGGGGGCGGCCTACGAGCAGTACTTC
CASSFSAGAAYEQYF
>TRBD1|NA|TRBJ2-1|TRBV28
TGTGCCAGCACACGTGACAGGGGGAAGTACAATGAGCAGTTCTTC
CASTRDRGKYNEQFF
>TRBD1|NA|TRBJ2-2|TRBV5-1
TGCGCCAGCAGCCCTCAGGGGGCGGGGACCGGGGAGCTGTTTTTT
CASSPQGAGTGELFF
>NA|NA|TRBJ2-3|TRBV27
TGTGCCAGCAGTTTAATTTCGGCAGATACGCAGTATTTT
CASSLISADTQYF
>TRBD2|NA|TRBJ2-1|TRBV27
TGTGCCAGCAGAGGGGCGGGACTAGGCCTTTGGGATGAGCAGTTCTTC
CASRGAGLGLWDEQFF
>TRBD2|NA|TRBJ2-1|TRBV7-2
TGTGCCACCCATAGCGGGGCTAGCTCCTACAATGAGCAGTTCTTC
CATHSGASSYNEQFF